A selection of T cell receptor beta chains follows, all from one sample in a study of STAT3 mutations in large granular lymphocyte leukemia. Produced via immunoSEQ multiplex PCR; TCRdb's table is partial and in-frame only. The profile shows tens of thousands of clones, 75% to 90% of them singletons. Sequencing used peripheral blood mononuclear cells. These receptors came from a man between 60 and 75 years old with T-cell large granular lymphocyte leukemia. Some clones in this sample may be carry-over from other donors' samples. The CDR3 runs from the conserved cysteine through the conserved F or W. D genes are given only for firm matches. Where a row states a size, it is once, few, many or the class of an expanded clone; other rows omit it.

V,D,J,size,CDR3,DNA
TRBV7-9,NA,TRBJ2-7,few,CASSLGGGFAYEQYF,TGTGCCAGCAGCTTAGGGGGTGGTTTTGCCTACGAGCAGTACTTC
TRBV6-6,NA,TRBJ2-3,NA,CATTGEDTQYF,TGTGCCACCACCGGGGAAGATACGCAGTATTTT
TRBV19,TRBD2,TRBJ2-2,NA,CASKGGTTITGELFF,TGTGCCAGTAAGGGCGGGACTACCATCACCGGGGAGCTGTTTTTT
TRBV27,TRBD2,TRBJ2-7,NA,CASSLKGLGTYEQYF,TGTGCCAGCAGTTTAAAGGGACTAGGGACCTACGAGCAGTACTTC
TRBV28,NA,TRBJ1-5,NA,CASNSAGVQPQHF,TGTGCCAGCAACTCTGCGGGGGTTCAGCCCCAGCATTTT
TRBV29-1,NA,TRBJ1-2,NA,CSVRIRDLLTGYGYTF,TGCAGCGTCCGGATCCGGGACTTACTTACAGGCTATGGCTACACCTTC
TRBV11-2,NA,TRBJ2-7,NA,CASSLQTESYEQYF,TGTGCCAGCAGCCTACAGACCGAGAGCTACGAGCAGTACTTC
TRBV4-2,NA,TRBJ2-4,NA,CASSLAGTWENIQYF,TGTGCCAGCAGCCTGGCCGGGACTTGGGAAAACATTCAGTACTTC
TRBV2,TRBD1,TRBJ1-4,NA,CASNPQGAGEKLFF,TGTGCCAGCAATCCACAGGGGGCGGGTGAAAAACTGTTTTTT
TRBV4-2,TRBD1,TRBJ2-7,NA,CASSQEGQGAYEQYF,TGTGCCAGCAGCCAAGAGGGACAGGGGGCCTACGAGCAGTACTTC
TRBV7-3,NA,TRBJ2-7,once,CASSLTDGYEQYF,TGTGCCAGCAGCTTAACCGACGGCTACGAGCAGTACTTC
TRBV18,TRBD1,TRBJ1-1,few,CASSGQGNTEAFF,TGTGCCAGCTCAGGACAGGGGAACACTGAAGCTTTCTTT
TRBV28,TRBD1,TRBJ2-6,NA,CASSRGDRRSGANVLTF,TGTGCCAGCAGTCGAGGGGACAGGAGATCTGGGGCCAACGTCCTGACTTTC
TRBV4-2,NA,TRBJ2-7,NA,CASSQDIGVTYEQYF,TGTGCCAGCAGCCAAGATATCGGGGTCACCTACGAGCAGTACTTC
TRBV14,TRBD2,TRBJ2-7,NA,CASSPGLPSSYEQYF,TGTGCCAGCAGCCCGGGACTACCGAGCTCCTACGAGCAGTACTTC
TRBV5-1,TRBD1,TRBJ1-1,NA,CASSSRSQGARAFF,TGCGCCAGCAGCTCGAGATCACAGGGGGCCAGGGCTTTCTTT
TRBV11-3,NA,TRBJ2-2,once,CASSPYTGELFF,TGTGCCAGCAGCCCGTACACCGGGGAGCTGTTTTTT
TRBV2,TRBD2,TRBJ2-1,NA,CAIGSEREWSNEQFF,TGTGCCATTGGGTCAGAGCGGGAGTGGAGCAATGAGCAGTTCTTC
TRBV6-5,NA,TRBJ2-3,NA,CASSYRGRLRTDTQYF,TGTGCCAGCAGTTACCGGGGCAGGCTTCGCACAGATACGCAGTATTTT
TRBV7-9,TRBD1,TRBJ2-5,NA,CASRQPGQGWETQYF,TGTGCCAGCAGACAGCCGGGACAGGGATGGGAGACCCAGTACTTC
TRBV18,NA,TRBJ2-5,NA,CASSPLAGSPQETQYF,TGTGCCAGCTCACCCCTCGCGGGGAGCCCTCAAGAGACCCAGTACTTC
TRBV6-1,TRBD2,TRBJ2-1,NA,CASSEPGGRFPNEQFF,TGTGCCAGCAGTGAACCGGGGGGGCGCTTTCCTAATGAGCAGTTCTTC
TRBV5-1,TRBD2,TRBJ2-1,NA,CASSSTTGTINEQFF,TGCGCCAGCAGCTCCACCACCGGGACTATCAATGAGCAGTTCTTC
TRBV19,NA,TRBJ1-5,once,CASSISGPANQPQHF,TGTGCCAGTAGTATTAGCGGTCCGGCCAATCAGCCCCAGCATTTT
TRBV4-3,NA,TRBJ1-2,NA,CASSGPTAANYGYTF,TGCGCCAGCAGCGGTCCAACAGCCGCTAACTATGGCTACACCTTC
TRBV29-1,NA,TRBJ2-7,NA,CSVGGTGYYEQYF,TGCAGCGTGGGGGGGACAGGCTACTACGAGCAGTACTTC
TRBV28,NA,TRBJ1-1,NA,CASRADTIIQQKNTEAFF,TGTGCCAGCAGAGCCGATACTATTATACAGCAAAAGAACACTGAAGCTTTCTTT
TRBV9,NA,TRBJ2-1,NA,CASSQTTYNEQFF,TGTGCCAGCAGCCAAACCACCTACAATGAGCAGTTCTTC
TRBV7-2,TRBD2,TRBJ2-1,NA,CASSLGPSGRVNEQFF,TGTGCCAGCAGCTTAGGCCCTAGCGGGAGGGTCAATGAGCAGTTCTTC
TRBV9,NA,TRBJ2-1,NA,CASSVQGGSYNEQFF,TGTGCCAGCAGCGTACAAGGCGGAAGCTACAATGAGCAGTTCTTC
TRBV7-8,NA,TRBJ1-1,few,CASSRDLNTEAFF,TGTGCCAGCAGCCGGGACTTGAACACTGAAGCTTTCTTT
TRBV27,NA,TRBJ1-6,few,CASSPNIYNSPLHF,TGTGCCAGCAGCCCGAATATTTATAATTCACCCCTCCACTTT
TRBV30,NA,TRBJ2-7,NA,CAWSASLEQYF,TGTGCCTGGAGTGCTAGCTTAGAGCAGTACTTC
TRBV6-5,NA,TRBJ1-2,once,CASSYSPGANGYTF,TGTGCCAGCAGTTACTCTCCAGGGGCGAATGGCTACACCTTC
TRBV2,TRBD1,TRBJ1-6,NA,CASRADRGGSPLHF,TGTGCCAGCAGAGCCGACAGGGGAGGATCACCCCTCCACTTT
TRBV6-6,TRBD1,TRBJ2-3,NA,CASRQGSADTQYF,TGTGCCAGCCGACAGGGCTCGGCAGATACGCAGTATTTT
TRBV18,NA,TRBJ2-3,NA,CASSPLAQGTDTQYF,TGTGCCAGCTCACCACTAGCCCAGGGGACAGATACGCAGTATTTT
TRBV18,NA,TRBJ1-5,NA,CASSPDRTASQPQHF,TGTGCCAGCTCTCCCGACAGAACAGCTTCTCAGCCCCAGCATTTT
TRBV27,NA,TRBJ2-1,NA,CASSLSQNWRDEQFF,TGTGCCAGCAGTTTATCGCAGAATTGGCGCGATGAGCAGTTCTTC
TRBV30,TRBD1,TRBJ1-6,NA,CAWTIGTDNSPLHF,TGTGCCTGGACGATAGGGACAGATAATTCACCCCTCCACTTT
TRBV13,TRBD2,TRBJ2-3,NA,CASSLGHRREGPDTQYF,TGTGCCAGCAGCTTAGGCCATCGGCGGGAGGGACCAGATACGCAGTATTTT
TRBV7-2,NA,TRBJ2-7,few,CASTSQGGRRYEQYF,TGTGCCAGCACCTCTCAAGGGGGACGTCGCTACGAGCAGTACTTC
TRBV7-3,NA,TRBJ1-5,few,CASSPDVTGPQHF,TGTGCCAGCAGCCCGGACGTAACGGGACCCCAGCATTTT
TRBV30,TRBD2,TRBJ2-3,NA,CAWGGTSGSSDTQYF,TGTGCCTGGGGGGGAACTAGCGGGAGTTCAGATACGCAGTATTTT
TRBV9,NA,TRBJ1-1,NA,CASSVGSQGTEAFF,TGTGCCAGCAGCGTAGGGTCACAAGGAACTGAAGCTTTCTTT
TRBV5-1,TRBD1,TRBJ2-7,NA,CASSGTEAYEQYF,TGCGCCAGCAGCGGGACAGAGGCCTACGAGCAGTACTTC
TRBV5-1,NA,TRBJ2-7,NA,CASSRDASSYEQYF,TGCGCCAGCAGTCGGGACGCTAGCTCCTACGAGCAGTACTTC
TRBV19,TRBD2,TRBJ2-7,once,CASKPGGAWYEQYF,TGTGCCAGTAAACCGGGAGGGGCATGGTACGAGCAGTACTTC
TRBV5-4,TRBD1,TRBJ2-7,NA,CASSSVPGQVGYEQYF,TGTGCCAGCAGCTCCGTCCCGGGACAGGTTGGCTACGAGCAGTACTTC
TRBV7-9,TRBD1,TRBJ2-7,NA,CASTPMTGPYF,TGTGCCAGCACCCCTATGACAGGGCCATACTTC
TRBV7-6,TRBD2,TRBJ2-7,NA,CASSLNLAGAGEQYF,TGTGCCAGCAGCTTAAATCTAGCGGGAGCAGGCGAGCAGTACTTC
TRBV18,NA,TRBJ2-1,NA,CASSPTSKPPNEQFF,TGTGCCAGCTCACCAACTAGCAAGCCCCCCAATGAGCAGTTCTTC
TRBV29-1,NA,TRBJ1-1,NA,CSVYPGHSNTEAFF,TGCAGCGTTTACCCGGGACACTCGAACACTGAAGCTTTCTTT
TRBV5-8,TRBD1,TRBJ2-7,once,CASSPPDRALYEQYF,TGTGCCAGCAGCCCTCCGGACAGGGCCCTCTACGAGCAGTACTTC
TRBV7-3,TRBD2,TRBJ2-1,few,CASSLLTSGRGNEQFF,TGTGCCAGCAGCTTACTGACTAGCGGGAGAGGGAATGAGCAGTTCTTC
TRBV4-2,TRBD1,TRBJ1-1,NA,CASSQDAGGRTEAFF,TGTGCCAGCAGCCAAGATGCAGGGGGCCGGACTGAAGCTTTCTTT
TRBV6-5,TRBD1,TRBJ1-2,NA,CASRIQGANYGYTF,TGTGCCAGCAGGATACAGGGGGCTAACTATGGCTACACCTTC
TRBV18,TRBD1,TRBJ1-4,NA,CASSTGQGAGEKLFF,TGTGCCAGCTCAACGGGACAGGGCGCAGGGGAAAAACTGTTTTTT
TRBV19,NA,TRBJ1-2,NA,CASSIAVGGIYGYTF,TGTGCCAGTAGTATAGCGGTCGGGGGGATCTATGGCTACACCTTC
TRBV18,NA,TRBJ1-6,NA,CASSPDNSYNSPLHF,TGTGCCAGCTCACCGGACAACAGTTATAATTCACCCCTCCACTTT